This is a list of T cell receptor beta chains from one sample in a study of control samples from healthy donors and cancer patients. The assay was immunoSEQ multiplex PCR, and TCRdb's table has in-frame clones only and misses some. The profile shows about 45,000 clones, 70% of them singletons. Material for sequencing was formalin-fixed, paraffin-embedded tissue. The receptor source for this set is a male donor with melanoma. Each CDR3 is given with its conserved first and last residue. The order of the fields is CDR3 DNA, CDR3 protein, V gene, clone size, D gene, J gene. A D gene is named only where the DNA matches it firmly. Not every row has a clone size; where given, it reads once, few, many or a size class.

cdr3_nt: TGTGCCAGCACCCCGGACAGGGTGGCAGATACGCAGTATTTT
cdr3_aa: CASTPDRVADTQYF
v_call: TRBV28
clone_size: once
d_call: TRBD1
j_call: TRBJ2-3

cdr3_nt: TGTGCCAGCAGACCCCCGACTAGCGGGGTAGGAAATGAGCAGTTCTTC
cdr3_aa: CASRPPTSGVGNEQFF
v_call: TRBV5-4
clone_size: NA
d_call: TRBD2
j_call: TRBJ2-1

cdr3_nt: TGCAGTGCTAGTTCGGCGGGCGGGACGATCTACGAGCAGTACTTC
cdr3_aa: CSASSAGGTIYEQYF
v_call: TRBV20-1
clone_size: NA
d_call: NA
j_call: TRBJ2-7

cdr3_nt: TGTGCCAGCAGAAGGAACACTGAAGCTTTCTTT
cdr3_aa: CASRRNTEAFF
v_call: TRBV6-6
clone_size: NA
d_call: NA
j_call: TRBJ1-1

cdr3_nt: TGTGCCAGCAGCACAGGGGGGGCTAATGAAAAACTGTTTTTT
cdr3_aa: CASSTGGANEKLFF
v_call: TRBV7-6
clone_size: NA
d_call: TRBD1
j_call: TRBJ1-4

cdr3_nt: TGTGCCAGCAGCTTAGGGGGTAGCGGGAGGGCCAATGAGCAGTTCTTC
cdr3_aa: CASSLGGSGRANEQFF
v_call: TRBV7-8
clone_size: NA
d_call: TRBD2
j_call: TRBJ2-1

cdr3_nt: TGTGCCAGCAGTTTGTCTAGTTCCTACGAGCAGTACTTC
cdr3_aa: CASSLSSSYEQYF
v_call: TRBV12-3/TRBV12-4
clone_size: once
d_call: NA
j_call: TRBJ2-7

cdr3_nt: TGCGCCAGCAGTGAGCCGACAAAGTTTAGGCCCGCGGGATCCGCCTCCGAGCAGTACTTC
cdr3_aa: CASSEPTKFRPAGSASEQYF
v_call: TRBV10-2
clone_size: few
d_call: NA
j_call: TRBJ2-7

cdr3_nt: TGTGCCAGCACCGAAGAGGGAAGCACCGGGGAGCTGTTTTTT
cdr3_aa: CASTEEGSTGELFF
v_call: TRBV2
clone_size: NA
d_call: NA
j_call: TRBJ2-2

cdr3_nt: TGTGCCAGCAGGGGGACAGGTTATGGCTACACCTTC
cdr3_aa: CASRGTGYGYTF
v_call: TRBV12-3/TRBV12-4
clone_size: NA
d_call: TRBD1
j_call: TRBJ1-2

cdr3_nt: TGTGCCAGCAGTCTCGGGGGCGGACGGTTCTATGGCTACACCTTC
cdr3_aa: CASSLGGGRFYGYTF
v_call: TRBV28
clone_size: once
d_call: NA
j_call: TRBJ1-2

cdr3_nt: TGTGCCAGCAGCCCCATCGGACAGGCCAATCAGCCCCAGCATTTT
cdr3_aa: CASSPIGQANQPQHF
v_call: TRBV9
clone_size: NA
d_call: TRBD1
j_call: TRBJ1-5

cdr3_nt: TGTGCCAGCAGTGGCGTGCTCTACAATGAGCAGTTCTTC
cdr3_aa: CASSGVLYNEQFF
v_call: TRBV2
clone_size: NA
d_call: NA
j_call: TRBJ2-1

cdr3_nt: TGTGCCAGCAGAGGGACCCCCGGATGGAATGAGCAGTTCTTC
cdr3_aa: CASRGTPGWNEQFF
v_call: TRBV2
clone_size: many
d_call: NA
j_call: TRBJ2-1

cdr3_nt: TGTGCCACCAGTGATGCGACTAGCGGGAGCCAGGAGACCCAGTACTTC
cdr3_aa: CATSDATSGSQETQYF
v_call: TRBV24-1
clone_size: NA
d_call: TRBD2
j_call: TRBJ2-5

cdr3_nt: TGTGCCAGCACACTTTTCACCGGGGAGCTGTTTTTT
cdr3_aa: CASTLFTGELFF
v_call: TRBV12-3/TRBV12-4
clone_size: NA
d_call: NA
j_call: TRBJ2-2

cdr3_nt: TGTGCCAGCATCAACCGGGCAGTTGGAAACACCATATATTTT
cdr3_aa: CASINRAVGNTIYF
v_call: TRBV6-5
clone_size: medium-sized
d_call: NA
j_call: TRBJ1-3

cdr3_nt: TGTGCCAGCAGTTACTCGACGAGGACTCGTTTCTACGAGCAGTACTTC
cdr3_aa: CASSYSTRTRFYEQYF
v_call: TRBV6-5
clone_size: NA
d_call: NA
j_call: TRBJ2-7

cdr3_nt: TGTGCCAGCAGCTTAGATCAAGGGGTCGGGTATGGCTACACCTTC
cdr3_aa: CASSLDQGVGYGYTF
v_call: TRBV7-9
clone_size: once
d_call: NA
j_call: TRBJ1-2

cdr3_nt: TGTGCCAGCAGTTCTCGGACTAGCGGGGTATACAATGAGCAGTTCTTC
cdr3_aa: CASSSRTSGVYNEQFF
v_call: TRBV28
clone_size: few
d_call: TRBD2
j_call: TRBJ2-1